This T cell receptor beta chain was found in a study of OX40 agonist ivuxolimab in advanced cancers. Study context: It was permissible to have had prior anti-PD-1, anti-PD-L1 or anti-CTLA-4 therapy, and approximately 38% had some.

CDR1 is SNHLY and CDR2 is FYNNEI in the germline V gene. The junction had 4 bases not matched to a gene; V was cut back by 7 bases and J by 10 bases. This CDR3 is 11 amino acids long. The assay was immunoSEQ multiplex PCR, and TCRdb's table has in-frame clones only and misses some. The sample lists some 37,000 clones, less than 90% occurring once. Broader study findings: Mean expanded clone counts were higher in CD8+ than CD4+ T cells.

This clone was found once. Its antigen is undetermined. The chain joins TRBV2 to TRBJ2-3; 8 bases agree with TRBD2. Sequencing used CD4+ or CD8+ T cells sorted from blood, obtained in a trial of the OX40 agonist ivuxolimab. This TCR was sampled from an adult with an advanced solid tumor such as melanoma, head and neck, liver or kidney cancer. CDR3 loop: CASNILAAQYF. In nucleotides, the CDR3 is TGTGCCAGCAATATACTAGCGGCGCAGTATTTT.